This TCR beta chain was recovered during a study of blood T cell repertoires in COVID-19. In the study overall: Samples taken during acute and convalescent COVID-19 were collected in the United States, Italy and Spain. In each case, the material was cDNA or gDNA derived from T cells, B-cell-depleted T cells, or PBMCs.

There are 15 residues in the CDR3. Trimming pared 1 base from V and 1 base from J, leaving 9 bases between. Germline CDR1 is LNHNV and CDR2 is YYDKDF (reference sequence). Methods used by the authors: Reference gene primer amplification in the assay estimated nucleated cell counts. The table came from immunoSEQ multiplex PCR; TCRdb's copy has only in-frame clones and leaves some out. The V and J calls and clone size are taken from that table; D and trimming were inferred from the DNA. The data hold under 75,000 clones, with almost 95% observed a single time. The TCR originated in a man over 45 with active COVID-19. The chain combines TRBV15 with TRBJ2-3, with D maybe TRBD1 (5 bases). Specimen: peripheral blood. CDR3 nucleotide sequence: TGTGCCACCAGCAGAGCCTCACAGGGCACAGATACGCAGTATTTT. Translated, it gives CATSRASQGTDTQYF.